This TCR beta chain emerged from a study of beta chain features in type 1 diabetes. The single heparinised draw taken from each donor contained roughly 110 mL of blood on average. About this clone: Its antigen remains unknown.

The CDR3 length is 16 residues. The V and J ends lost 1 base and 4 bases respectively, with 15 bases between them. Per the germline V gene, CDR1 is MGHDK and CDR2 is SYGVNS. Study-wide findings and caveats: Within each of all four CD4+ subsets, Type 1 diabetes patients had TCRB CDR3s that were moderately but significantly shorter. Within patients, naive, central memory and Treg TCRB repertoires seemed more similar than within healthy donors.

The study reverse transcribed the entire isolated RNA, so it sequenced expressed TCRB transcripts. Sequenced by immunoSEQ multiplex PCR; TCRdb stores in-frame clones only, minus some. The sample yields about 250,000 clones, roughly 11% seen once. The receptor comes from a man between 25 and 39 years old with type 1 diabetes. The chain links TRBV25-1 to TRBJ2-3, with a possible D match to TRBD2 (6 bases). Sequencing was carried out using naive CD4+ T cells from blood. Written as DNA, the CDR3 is TGTGCCAGCAGTGAATCCCGCGGGGCGAGCGCAGATACGCAGTATTTT. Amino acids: CASSESRGASADTQYF.